The present entry profiles one T cell receptor (beta chain) with its context. The entry originates in a study of blood T cell repertoires in COVID-19. About the research overall: COVID-19 samples from acute and convalescent phases originated in the United States, Italy and Spain. PBMCs, B-cell-depleted T cells, or T cells provided the cDNA or gDNA that made up the material.

Germline values: CDR1 SGHVS, CDR2 FQNEAQ. Trimming left V 6 bases short and J 5 bases short, with 13 bases between. CDR3 size: 13 residues. In the source study's methods: Researchers report that nucleated cell counts were estimated from reference gene primer amplification. TCRdb keeps only in-frame clones here, not all; method: immunoSEQ multiplex PCR. For V, J and clone size, that table is used; D and trimming come from the DNA. The table has 250,000 to 350,000 clones, 87% seen once. The source material was peripheral blood. The J gene is TRBJ1-1, the V gene TRBV7-8; D remains ambiguous. The clonotype was recovered from a woman between 45 and 65 years old who had recovered from COVID-19. The CDR3 reads CASSRTRETEAFF. The CDR3 nucleotides are TGTGCCAGCAGTCGAACCCGGGAGACTGAAGCTTTCTTT.